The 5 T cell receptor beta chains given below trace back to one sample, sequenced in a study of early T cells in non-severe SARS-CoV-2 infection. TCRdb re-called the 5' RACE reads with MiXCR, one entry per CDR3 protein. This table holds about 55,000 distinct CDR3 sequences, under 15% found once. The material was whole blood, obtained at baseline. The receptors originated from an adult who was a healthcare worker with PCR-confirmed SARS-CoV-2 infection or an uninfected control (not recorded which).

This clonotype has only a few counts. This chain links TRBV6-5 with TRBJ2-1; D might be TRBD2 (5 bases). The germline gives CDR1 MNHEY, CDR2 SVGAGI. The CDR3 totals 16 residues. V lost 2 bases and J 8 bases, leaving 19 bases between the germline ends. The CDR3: CASSYKGEGVVDEQFF. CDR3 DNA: TGTGCCAGCAGTTACAAAGGAGAGGGTGTGGTCGATGAGCAGTTCTTC.

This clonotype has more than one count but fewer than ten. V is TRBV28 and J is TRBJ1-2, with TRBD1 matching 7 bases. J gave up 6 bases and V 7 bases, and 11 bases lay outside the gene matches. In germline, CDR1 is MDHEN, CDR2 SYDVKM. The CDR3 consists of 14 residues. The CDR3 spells CASMRGGAGNGYTF. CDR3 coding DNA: TGTGCCAGCATGAGAGGGGGCGCCGGAAATGGCTACACCTTC.

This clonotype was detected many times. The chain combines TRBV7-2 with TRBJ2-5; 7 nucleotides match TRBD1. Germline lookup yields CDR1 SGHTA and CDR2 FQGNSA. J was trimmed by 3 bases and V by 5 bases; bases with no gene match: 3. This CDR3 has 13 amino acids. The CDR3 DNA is TGTGCCAGCAGCAAGGGACAGAAAGAGACCCAGTACTTC. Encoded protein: CASSKGQKETQYF.

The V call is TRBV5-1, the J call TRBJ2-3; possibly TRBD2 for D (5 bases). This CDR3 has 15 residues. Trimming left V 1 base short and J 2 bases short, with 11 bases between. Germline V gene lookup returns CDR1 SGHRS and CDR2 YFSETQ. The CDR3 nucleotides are TGCGCCAGCAGCTTGAAACTAGAAAACACAGATACGCAGTATTTT. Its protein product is CASSLKLENTDTQYF.

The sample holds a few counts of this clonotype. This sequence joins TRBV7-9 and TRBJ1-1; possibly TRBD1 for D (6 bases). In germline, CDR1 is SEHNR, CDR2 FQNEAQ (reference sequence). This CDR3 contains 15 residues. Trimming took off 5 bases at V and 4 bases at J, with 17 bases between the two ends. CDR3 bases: TGTGCCAGCAGCCTCATGGGGACAATGGCCACTGAAGCTTTCTTT. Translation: CASSLMGTMATEAFF.